This T cell receptor beta chain was observed in a study of cytomegalovirus exposure and HLA in healthy donors. Study-level background: Early release data held around 82 million unique TCRs from HLA-typed donors.

It was with 60 Vbeta and 13 Jbeta primers that the PCR ran. TCRdb's table, derived via immunoSEQ multiplex PCR, lists solely in-frame clones and lacks some. In all, the sample yields 130,000 or so clones. J was trimmed by 5 bases and V by 7 bases; bases with no gene match: 10. From germline, CDR1 is GTSNPN and CDR2 SVGIG (reference sequence). CDR3 length: 13 residues. Findings and limits, study-wide: Based on reports, TCR beta sequences accurately predicted HLA-A and HLA-B alleles for most subjects. Rare TCR sequences dominated, though some public TCRs recurred in many donors. In a later analysis, a missense DCLRE1C variant was linked to TCR beta V- and J-gene trimming.

In the case of this clone: Its antigen is undetermined.

This chain uses TRBV30 with TRBJ2-5, with 7 bases that match TRBD1. The source is a woman aged 18 to 35 in good health and CMV-seronegative. The specimen was PBMCs. This CDR3 is CAYNRGSGETQYF. The CDR3 DNA reads as TGTGCCTACAACAGGGGATCGGGGGAGACCCAGTACTTC.